Here is one T cell receptor beta chain with its context. Antigen specificity is unknown. Looked up from germline, CDR1 is SNHLY and CDR2 is FYNNEI. The CDR3 is 16 residues long. The source of the sample is a study of blood T cells in healthy people across ages. Study-wide results and caveats: Estimates of total diversity, which came from one million sequenced T cells, were considered to be underestimates. Long-lived donors had more naive CD4+ cells and higher diversity than aged donors. Measured against age, TCR beta diversity per million T cells decreased in a roughly linear manner.

A second PCR, run for roughly 7 to 11 cycles, used a sample-barcoded 5' primer plus a J-beta primer mix. One entry per CDR3 protein, called by TCRdb with MiXCR from the 5' RACE reads. The table has approximately 1,100,000 distinct CDR3 sequences, 40% to 55% seen once. The clonotype comes from a woman aged 55-69 years in good health. The chain couples TRBV2 to TRBJ2-1; 12 bases agree with TRBD2. The end of the DNA is better explained by TRBJ2-7, so the J call may be wrong. Sequenced input: blood. Written as DNA, the CDR3 is TGTGCCAGCTGTCTGGGACTAGCGGGCTCCTACAATGAGCAGTACTTC. As protein: CASCLGLAGSYNEQYF.